There are many counts of the clone carrying this TCR beta chain. The antigen is not known. Trimming cost V 5 bases and J 1 base, with 11 bases left between them. In germline, CDR1 is LNHNV, CDR2 YYDKDF (reference sequence). The length of the CDR3 is 14 residues. The record originates from a study of identical twins. Study observations and caveats: The study based its conclusions on cross-sectional statistical analysis and did not follow the same donors.

TCRdb processed the 5' RACE reads anew with MiXCR; each CDR3 protein has one entry. The table has fewer than 650,000 distinct CDR3 sequences, roughly 6.6% seen once. These sequences were also reported in another study, on yellow fever vaccine responses in identical twins. That report notes: Vaccine-induced T cell responses in twins were reportedly observed to appear partly convergent, partly personalized.

Sequenced material: PBMCs. V is TRBV15 and J is TRBJ1-1; perhaps TRBD1 as D (5 bases). The clonotype comes from a woman younger than 35 in good health. The DNA for the CDR3 is TGTGCCACCAGCCCCGAGGGGTGGAACACTGAAGCTTTCTTT. The encoded protein is CATSPEGWNTEAFF.